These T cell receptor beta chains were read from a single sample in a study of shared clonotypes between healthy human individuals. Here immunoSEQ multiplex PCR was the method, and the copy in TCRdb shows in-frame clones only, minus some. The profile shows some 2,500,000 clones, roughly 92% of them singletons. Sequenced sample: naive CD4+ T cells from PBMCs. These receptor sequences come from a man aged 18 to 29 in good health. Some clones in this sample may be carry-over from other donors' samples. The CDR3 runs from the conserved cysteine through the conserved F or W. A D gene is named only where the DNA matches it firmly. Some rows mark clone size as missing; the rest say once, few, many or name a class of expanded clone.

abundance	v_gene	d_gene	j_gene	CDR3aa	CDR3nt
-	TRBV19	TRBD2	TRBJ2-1	CASSASGRAGYNEQFF	TGTGCCAGTAGCGCGAGCGGGAGGGCCGGCTACAATGAGCAGTTCTTC
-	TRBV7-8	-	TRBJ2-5	CASSSSGGLRETQYF	TGTGCCAGCAGCTCCTCCGGGGGCTTGCGGGAGACCCAGTACTTC
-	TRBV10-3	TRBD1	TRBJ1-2	CAISGAPDRGDGYTF	TGTGCCATCAGTGGGGCCCCGGACAGGGGAGATGGCTACACCTTC
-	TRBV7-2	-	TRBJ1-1	CASSLTSPTEAFF	TGTGCCAGCAGCTTAACCAGTCCCACTGAAGCTTTCTTT
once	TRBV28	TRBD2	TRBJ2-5	CASSAPNGRGRETQYF	TGTGCCAGCAGTGCCCCCAACGGGAGGGGGAGAGAGACCCAGTACTTC
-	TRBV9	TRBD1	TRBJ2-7	CASSVVGQSYEQYF	TGTGCCAGCAGCGTAGTGGGACAGTCCTACGAGCAGTACTTC
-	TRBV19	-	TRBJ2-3	CASSVRYLSDTQYF	TGTGCCAGTAGTGTTCGGTATCTGTCAGATACGCAGTATTTT
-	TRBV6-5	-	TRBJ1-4	CASSPPGTAGEKLFF	TGTGCCAGCAGTCCGCCCGGGACGGCCGGGGAAAAACTGTTTTTT
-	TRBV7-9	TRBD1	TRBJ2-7	CASSLGTGDHEQYF	TGTGCCAGCAGCTTAGGGACAGGGGATCACGAGCAGTACTTC
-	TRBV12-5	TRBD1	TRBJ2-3	CASGQGVSDTQYF	TGTGCTAGTGGACAGGGGGTATCGGATACGCAGTATTTT
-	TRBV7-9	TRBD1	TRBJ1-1	CASSSNRGRNTEAFF	TGTGCCAGCAGCTCGAACAGGGGTAGGAACACTGAAGCTTTCTTT
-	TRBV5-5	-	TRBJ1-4	CARQPTNEKLFF	TGTGCCAGACAGCCAACTAATGAAAAACTGTTTTTT
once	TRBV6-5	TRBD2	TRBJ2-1	CASQSGVSYNEQFF	TGTGCCTCACAAAGCGGGGTCTCCTACAATGAGCAGTTCTTC
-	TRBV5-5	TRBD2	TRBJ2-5	CASRMISGAGETQYF	TGTGCCAGCAGAATGATTAGCGGGGCCGGGGAGACCCAGTACTTC
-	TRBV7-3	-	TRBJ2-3	CASSFRESDTQYF	TGTGCCAGCAGCTTTCGCGAGTCAGATACGCAGTATTTT
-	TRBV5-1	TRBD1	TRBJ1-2	CASSLSGQGDYGYTF	TGCGCCAGCAGCTTATCGGGACAGGGGGACTATGGCTACACCTTC
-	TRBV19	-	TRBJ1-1	CASSIAGRDTEAFF	TGTGCCAGTAGTATAGCTGGAAGGGACACTGAAGCTTTCTTT
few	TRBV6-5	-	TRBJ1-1	CASSYGPRLGTEAFF	TGTGCCAGCAGTTACGGGCCACGCTTGGGGACTGAAGCTTTCTTT
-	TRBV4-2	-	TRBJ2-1	CASSQRGGEAYNEQFF	TGTGCCAGCAGCCAACGAGGGGGAGAGGCCTACAATGAGCAGTTCTTC
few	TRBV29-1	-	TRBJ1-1	CSVEIQGLNTEAFF	TGCAGCGTTGAAATTCAGGGGCTGAACACTGAAGCTTTCTTT
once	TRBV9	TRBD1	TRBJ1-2	CASSVDVRGGGYTF	TGTGCCAGCAGCGTAGATGTCAGGGGGGGTGGCTACACCTTC
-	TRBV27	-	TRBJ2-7	CASQHNPGAQVHEQYF	TGTGCCAGTCAGCACAACCCGGGTGCGCAGGTCCACGAGCAGTACTTC
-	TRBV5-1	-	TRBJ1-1	CASSLEGVTEAFF	TGCGCCAGCAGCTTGGAAGGGGTGACTGAAGCTTTCTTT
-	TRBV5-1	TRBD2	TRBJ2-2	CASSPGTSGTGELFF	TGCGCCAGCAGCCCAGGGACTAGCGGCACCGGGGAGCTGTTTTTT
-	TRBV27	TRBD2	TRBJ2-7	CASFSSSGSYEQYF	TGTGCCAGCTTCAGTAGTAGCGGGAGCTACGAGCAGTACTTC
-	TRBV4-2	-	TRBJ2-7	CASSQAPEGVFGEQYF	TGTGCCAGCAGCCAGGCCCCGGAGGGGGTCTTCGGCGAGCAGTACTTC
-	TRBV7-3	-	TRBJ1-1	CASSLRGPTNTEAFF	TGTGCCAGCAGCTTAAGGGGTCCCACTAACACTGAAGCTTTCTTT
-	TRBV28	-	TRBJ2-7	CASVGGAPREQYF	TGTGCCAGCGTGGGTGGGGCCCCTAGGGAGCAGTACTTC
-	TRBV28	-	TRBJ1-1	CASSFAGWPEAFF	TGTGCCAGCAGTTTCGCGGGGTGGCCTGAAGCTTTCTTT
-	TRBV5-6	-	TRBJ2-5	CASRRETQYF	TGTGCCAGCAGAAGAGAGACCCAGTACTTC
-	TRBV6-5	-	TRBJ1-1	CASSYSFGGRTEAFF	TGTGCCAGCAGTTACTCATTCGGGGGGAGGACTGAAGCTTTCTTT
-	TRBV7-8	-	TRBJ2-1	CASSPAIAAGQFF	TGTGCCAGCAGCCCCGCAATCGCTGCTGGGCAGTTCTTC
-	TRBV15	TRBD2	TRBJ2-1	CATSSARGGYNEQFF	TGTGCCACCAGCAGCGCCCGGGGGGGCTACAATGAGCAGTTCTTC
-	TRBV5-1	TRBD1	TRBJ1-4	CASRTGTGGNEKLFF	TGCGCCAGCAGGACGGGGACAGGGGGGAATGAAAAACTGTTTTTT
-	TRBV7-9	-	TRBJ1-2	CASSRASDVGSGGYTF	TGTGCCAGCAGCCGCGCGAGTGACGTGGGCTCTGGTGGCTACACCTTC
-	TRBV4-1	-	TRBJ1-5	CASSQEARTAGNQPQHF	TGCGCCAGCAGCCAAGAAGCTCGGACAGCAGGCAATCAGCCCCAGCATTTT
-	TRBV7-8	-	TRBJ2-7	CASSFTHEQYF	TGTGCCAGCAGCTTTACCCACGAGCAGTACTTC
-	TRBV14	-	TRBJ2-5	CASSRLKETQYF	TGTGCCAGCAGCCGGTTGAAAGAGACCCAGTACTTC
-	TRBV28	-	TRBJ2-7	CASTPWGRLDEQYF	TGTGCCAGCACTCCATGGGGGCGACTCGACGAGCAGTACTTC
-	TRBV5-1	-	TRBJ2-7	CASSLVGSDYEQYF	TGCGCCAGCAGCTTGGTTGGCTCCGACTACGAGCAGTACTTC
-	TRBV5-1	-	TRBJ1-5	CASSRGGRSNQPQHF	TGCGCCAGCAGTCGTGGGGGCCGAAGCAATCAGCCCCAGCATTTT
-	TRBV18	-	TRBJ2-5	CASSPRRGEGETQYF	TGTGCCAGCTCACCAAGGAGGGGAGAGGGGGAGACCCAGTACTTC
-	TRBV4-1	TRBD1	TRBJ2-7	CASSQEFRDRDYEQYF	TGCGCCAGCAGCCAAGAATTCCGGGACAGGGATTACGAGCAGTACTTC